The 20 T cell receptor beta chains listed next were all sequenced from one sample in a study of blood T cell repertoires in COVID-19. Clones were sequenced by immunoSEQ multiplex PCR, and TCRdb holds only the in-frame ones, with some missing. The profile shows almost 50,000 clones, roughly 84% of them singletons. Material for sequencing was peripheral blood. The origin of the receptors is a middle-aged man with acute or convalescent COVID-19.

This chain uses TRBV11-2 with TRBJ2-3; TRBD2 is a possible D gene (6 bases). The CDR3 loop spans 17 amino acids. The germline CDR1 and CDR2 sequences are SGHAT and FQNNGV. V was cut by 2 bases and J by 0 bases, with 15 bases left in between. CDR3 residues: CASSLTGGVTSTDTQYF. CDR3 nucleotides: TGTGCCAGCAGCTTAACTGGCGGGGTGACTAGCACAGATACGCAGTATTTT.

The J gene is TRBJ1-3, the V gene TRBV19; D call uncertain. CDR1 is LNHDA and CDR2 is SQIVND in the germline V gene (reference sequence). The V and J ends lost 6 bases and 2 bases respectively, with 11 bases between them. The CDR3 runs to 14 residues. CDR3 residues: CASSPSGTGNTIYF. CDR3 sequence (DNA): TGTGCCAGTAGCCCATCGGGTACTGGAAACACCATATATTTT.

This clone was counted a single time. The V and J genes are TRBV24-1 and TRBJ2-5; TRBD1 aligns across 10 bases. The length of the CDR3 is 15 residues. Trimming took 4 bases from V and 5 from J; bases not matched to a gene: 6. Germline CDR1 and CDR2: KGHDR and SFDVKD. The CDR3 region has the DNA TGTGCCACCAGTGAGAGGACAGGGGGGCGGGAGACCCAGTACTTC. Translating it yields CATSERTGGRETQYF.

The chain employs TRBV6-5 and TRBJ1-4, with D unclear. The CDR3 contains 15 residues. Germline V gene sequence: CDR1 MNHEY, CDR2 SVGAGI. V lost 2 bases and J 1 base, leaving 8 bases between the germline ends. In DNA, the CDR3 is TGTGCCAGCAGTTACCCGGAGGTAACTAATGAAAAACTGTTTTTT. Protein: CASSYPEVTNEKLFF.

This chain links TRBV27 with TRBJ1-6; 7 positions agree with TRBD1. The V and J ends lost 5 bases and 8 bases, in that order; junction bases with no gene match: 9. Germline CDR1 and CDR2: MNHEY and SMNVEV (reference sequence). The CDR3 consists of 15 residues. CDR3 sequence: CASSTRQGFHSPLHF. The CDR3 bases are TGTGCCAGCAGTACAAGACAGGGTTTCCATTCACCCCTCCACTTT.

The J gene is TRBJ1-2, the V gene TRBV14; D unresolved. There are 13 residues in the CDR3. Germline-derived CDR1 and CDR2 are SGHDN and FVKESK. V was shortened by 1 base and J by 4 bases, with 7 bases between the two germline ends. CDR3 residues: CASSQAGSYGYTF. DNA for the CDR3: TGTGCCAGCAGCCAAGCTGGGAGCTATGGCTACACCTTC.

V is TRBV18 and J is TRBJ1-3, with D perhaps matching TRBD1 (5 bases). The CDR3 has 15 amino acids. Germline V gene data show CDR1 as KGHSH and CDR2 as LQKENI. V lost 3 bases to trimming and J lost 4 bases, with 13 bases between them. This CDR3 is CASSPPGGAGNTIYF. CDR3 DNA: TGTGCCAGCTCACCCCCGGGGGGAGCAGGAAACACCATATATTTT.

This chain joins TRBV27 and TRBJ1-5; 10 bases match TRBD1. Germline V gene sequence: CDR1 MNHEY, CDR2 SMNVEV (reference sequence). The trim removed 5 bases at V and 6 bases at J, leaving 7 bases unmatched. The CDR3 consists of 15 residues. The CDR3 region has the DNA TGTGCCAGCAGTCCCGGGACAGGGGTATCTCAGCCCCAGCATTTT. Protein sequence: CASSPGTGVSQPQHF.

The chain recombines TRBV7-9 with TRBJ1-2, with 9 bases lining up with TRBD1. Germline loops: CDR1 SEHNR, CDR2 FQNEAQ (reference sequence). CDR3 length equals 16 residues. V lost 0 bases and J lost 4; bases outside the gene matches: 6. The CDR3 nucleotides are TGTGCCAGCAGCTTAGCGACGAAGGACAGGGGCTATGGCTACACCTTC. This sequence encodes CASSLATKDRGYGYTF.

V gene TRBV24-1 combines with J gene TRBJ2-3; no clear D. CDR3 length equals 15 residues. Germline V gives CDR1 KGHDR, CDR2 SFDVKD. Trimming took 2 bases from V and 5 from J, leaving 13 bases between them. The CDR3 protein is CATSDYSLKGDTQYF. In nucleotides, the CDR3 is TGTGCCACCAGTGATTATAGCCTTAAAGGAGATACGCAGTATTTT.

This clone was seen a single time. This chain joins TRBV7-2 and TRBJ1-5, with D perhaps matching TRBD1 (6 bases). Trimming left V 6 bases short and J 2 bases short, with 14 bases between. CDR1 SGHTA and CDR2 FQGNSA come from the germline V gene. CDR3 length: 15 residues. The CDR3: CASRGGGSGNQPQHF. The CDR3 DNA reads TGTGCCAGCAGAGGGGGGGGGTCGGGCAATCAGCCCCAGCATTTT.

Only one count was recorded for this clone. The CDR3 sequence: CAWSVPNWSSGNTIYF. The CDR3 coding sequence is TGTGCCTGGAGTGTACCTAATTGGAGCTCTGGAAACACCATATATTTT. This chain links TRBV30 with TRBJ1-3; unclear D gene. CDR3 length equals 16 residues. With 0 bases removed from V and 0 bases from J, the gap between germline ends came to 12 bases. Looked up from germline, CDR1 is GTSNPN and CDR2 is SVGIG (reference sequence). Variable domain in full (rest from reference TRBV30 and TRBJ1-3): SQTIHQWPATLVQPVGSPLSLECTVEGTSNPNLYWYRQAAGRGLQLLFYSVGIGQISSEVPQNLSASRPQDRQFILSSKKLLLSDSGFYLCAWSVPNWSSGNTIYFGEGSWLTVV.

The chain is built from TRBV7-9 and TRBJ1-5; the match to TRBD1 covers 7 bases. The germline V gene has CDR1 SEHNR and CDR2 FQNEAQ (reference sequence). After removal of 4 bases from V and 0 bases from J, the junction contained 9 bases not matched to a gene. There are 17 residues in the CDR3. The CDR3 spells CASSSQDRQGSNQPQHF. CDR3 DNA: TGTGCCAGCAGCTCGCAGGATCGACAGGGTAGCAATCAGCCCCAGCATTTT.

V is TRBV7-2 and J is TRBJ2-7; D perhaps matches TRBD2 (7 bases). Trimming cost V 5 bases and J 2 bases, with 13 bases left between them. The CDR3 runs to 14 residues. Germline V CDR1 and CDR2: SGHTA, FQGNSA. The DNA of the CDR3 is TGTGCCAGCAGCCAGGGGCGGGGGCCCTACGAGCAGTACTTC. This gives the protein CASSQGRGPYEQYF.

The rearrangement uses TRBV29-1 and TRBJ1-2, with D uncertain. The CDR3 is made up of 12 amino acids. Per germline, CDR1 SQVTM and CDR2 ANQGSEA. Trimming pared 0 bases from V and 3 bases from J, leaving 5 bases between. CDR3 nucleotides: TGCAGCGTTGAAGACCCCTACTATGGCTACACCTTC. Amino acids: CSVEDPYYGYTF.

The chain employs TRBV11-3 and TRBJ2-1; TRBD1 matches at 7 bases. The CDR3 extends over 15 amino acids. J lost 3 bases, V lost 5 bases, and 7 bases had no gene match. Germline V gene data show CDR1 as SGHNT and CDR2 as YENEEA. The CDR3 reads CASSPTGNLYNEQFF. CDR3 nucleotide sequence: TGTGCCAGCAGCCCGACAGGGAACCTCTACAATGAGCAGTTCTTC.

The table lists this clone with a count of one. The chain recombines TRBV2 with TRBJ2-7; maybe TRBD2 (5 bases). Trimming stripped 2 bases from V and 3 bases from J, with 8 bases between. Germline V lookup: CDR1 SNHLY, CDR2 FYNNEI. The CDR3 has 13 amino acids. CDR3 region: CASSERLLYEQYF. The CDR3 nucleotides are TGTGCCAGCAGTGAACGACTACTCTACGAGCAGTACTTC.

The chain couples TRBV9 to TRBJ1-1; TRBD1 aligns across 8 bases. CDR3 length: 15 amino acids. After removal of 4 bases from V and 1 base from J, the junction contained 6 bases not matched to a gene. Germline CDR1 is SGDLS and CDR2 is YYNGEE. CDR3 bases: TGTGCCAGCAGCCCGAGAGGACAGGGGAACACTGAAGCTTTCTTT. Protein: CASSPRGQGNTEAFF.

V gene TRBV5-4 combines with J gene TRBJ2-7; the D gene is possibly TRBD2 (6 bases). The germline V and J ends were trimmed by 0 bases and 4 bases, with 11 bases remaining between them. This CDR3 contains 14 residues. Germline V gene sequence: CDR1 SGHNT, CDR2 YYREEE (reference sequence). In nucleotides, the CDR3 is TGTGCCAGCAGCTTGGGGGACTCCCCTTACGAGCAGTACTTC. This sequence encodes CASSLGDSPYEQYF.

The chain employs TRBV5-1 and TRBJ2-5, with TRBD2 as a possible D gene (6 bases). V lost 2 bases and J lost 5, with 13 bases in between. Germline loops: CDR1 SGHRS, CDR2 YFSETQ. The CDR3 spans 14 residues. CDR3 DNA: TGCGCCAGCAGCTTCGGCGGGGTAGGGGAGACCCAGTACTTC. It translates to CASSFGGVGETQYF.